The 13 T cell receptor beta chains listed next were all sequenced from one sample in a study of blood T cell repertoires in COVID-19. Assay used: immunoSEQ multiplex PCR; TCRdb lists only in-frame clones, some missing. Of fewer than 300,000 clones listed, about 90% are singletons. Sequencing was carried out using peripheral blood. The receptors derive from a woman aged 40 to 50 who had recovered from COVID-19.

The chain is built from TRBV6-1 and TRBJ1-1; 8 bases are shared with TRBD1. The CDR3 spans 17 residues. Germline-derived CDR1 and CDR2 are MNHNS and SASEGT. V lost 3 bases to trimming and J lost 0 bases; unmatched junction nucleotides: 9. CDR3 region: CASSDGRRDRMNTEAFF. The DNA for the CDR3 is TGTGCCAGCAGTGATGGTCGTAGGGACAGGATGAACACTGAAGCTTTCTTT.

The chain joins TRBV24-1 to TRBJ2-5; 7 nucleotides align to TRBD2. Germline assignment: CDR1 KGHDR and CDR2 SFDVKD. V was clipped by 1 base and J by 3 bases; unmatched bases: 4. The CDR3 covers 15 residues. The CDR3 DNA reads as TGTGCCACCAGTGATTTTGCCAGCGGGAAAGAGACCCAGTACTTC. It codes for CATSDFASGKETQYF.

J is TRBJ2-7 and V is TRBV4-1; D gene ambiguous. Trimming removed 5 bases at V and 2 bases at J, with 10 bases between. The CDR3 is 13 residues long. From germline, CDR1 is MGHRA and CDR2 YSYEKL. The CDR3 region is CASSEVEAYEQYF. As DNA, the CDR3 is TGCGCCAGCAGCGAGGTGGAAGCCTACGAGCAGTACTTC.

The genes are TRBV3-1 (or the pseudogene TRBV3-2) and TRBJ1-6; D not resolved. With 10 bases removed from V and 8 bases from J, the gap between germline ends came to 18 bases. CDR1 LGHDT and CDR2 YNNKEL come from the germline V gene (reference sequence). The CDR3 runs 14 residues. CDR3 nucleotides: TGTGCCACCAACAATCGGGATCTCCATTCACCCCTCCACTTT. Protein: CATNNRDLHSPLHF.

V and J are TRBV27 and TRBJ2-2; 8 bases align to TRBD2. Per the germline V gene, CDR1 is MNHEY and CDR2 is SMNVEV (reference sequence). CDR3 length: 15 amino acids. Trimming removed 7 bases from V and 7 bases from J; junction bases left unmatched: 11. The CDR3 DNA follows: TGTGCCAGCACCCGGGAGGGGATATTTGGCGGGGAGCTGTTTTTT. This translates into CASTREGIFGGELFF.

The chain links TRBV2 to TRBJ1-2; 9 positions match TRBD1. This CDR3 is 14 amino acids long. Germline CDR1 is SNHLY and CDR2 is FYNNEI. V dropped 5 bases and J dropped 1; count of bases not matched to a gene: 2. The CDR3 region is CASSYRGLNYGYTF. In DNA form, the CDR3 reads TGTGCCAGCAGTTACAGGGGGCTTAACTATGGCTACACCTTC.

The V call is TRBV5-8, the J call TRBJ1-4; D is unclear. The CDR3 totals 13 residues. V was shortened by 0 bases and J by 6 bases, with 6 bases between the two germline ends. Germline V lookup: CDR1 SGHTS, CDR2 YDEGEE. CDR3 sequence reads: CASSLVTDEKLFF. CDR3 coding DNA: TGTGCCAGCAGCTTGGTAACAGATGAAAAACTGTTTTTT.

The V gene is TRBV19, the J gene TRBJ1-1; 8 nucleotides match TRBD1. This CDR3 spans 16 amino acids. CDR1 is LNHDA and CDR2 is SQIVND in the germline V gene (reference sequence). The J segment lost 1 base and the V segment lost 7 bases, leaving 11 bases of the junction unmatched. The CDR3 nucleotides are TGTGCCAGTACGGACCCCAGGGGGCGCGGGAACACTGAAGCTTTCTTT. This sequence encodes CASTDPRGRGNTEAFF. Drawing the rest from reference TRBV19 and TRBJ1-1, the complete variable domain is DGGITQSPKYLFRKEGQNVTLSCEQNLNHDAMYWYRQDPGQGLRLIYYSQIVNDFQKGDIAEGYSVSREKKESFPLTVTSAQKNPTAFYLCASTDPRGRGNTEAFFGQGTRLTVV.

This chain joins TRBV6-1 and TRBJ2-3, with TRBD1 identical over 7 bases. With 4 bases clipped from V and 0 bases from J, the junction kept 13 bases outside the gene matches. CDR3 length: 18 residues. Looked up from germline, CDR1 is MNHNS and CDR2 is SASEGT. This CDR3 reads CASSGSGTAYTSTDTQYF. As DNA, the CDR3 is TGTGCCAGCAGTGGCTCCGGGACAGCTTATACTAGCACAGATACGCAGTATTTT.

The chain joins TRBV4-1 to TRBJ2-2, with TRBD2 as a possible D gene (6 bases). Germline loops: CDR1 MGHRA, CDR2 YSYEKL. This CDR3 spans 17 amino acids. V was clipped by 1 base and J by 4 bases, with 16 bases between them. DNA of the CDR3: TGCGCCAGCAGCCAAGCCGCACTAGCACTGGTCACCGGGGAGCTGTTTTTT. Encoded protein: CASSQAALALVTGELFF.

The V and J genes are TRBV3-1 (or the pseudogene TRBV3-2) and TRBJ2-5; TRBD2 agrees at 8 bases. Trimming removed 8 bases from V and 1 base from J; junction bases left unmatched: 12. CDR3 length: 16 residues. CDR1 and CDR2 from the germline V gene are LGHDT and YNNKEL (reference sequence). The CDR3 is CASAGAAGAPQETQYF. The CDR3 DNA sequence: TGTGCCAGCGCCGGGGCAGCGGGGGCCCCCCAAGAGACCCAGTACTTC.

The CDR3 loop reads CASSQVLGTGGGGYTF. As DNA, the CDR3 is TGTGCCAGCAGCCAAGTTTTAGGGACAGGGGGAGGTGGCTACACCTTC. The chain combines TRBV4-2 with TRBJ1-2; TRBD1 agrees at 11 bases. CDR1 LGHNA and CDR2 YNFKEQ come from the germline V gene. V dropped 1 base and J dropped 7; count of bases not matched to a gene: 8. The CDR3 runs 16 residues.

This clone was recorded only once. This rearrangement joins TRBV2 to TRBJ1-2, with 11 nucleotides matching TRBD1. V lost 8 bases, J lost 3 bases, and 11 bases stayed unmatched. The length of the CDR3 is 16 residues. In germline, CDR1 is SNHLY, CDR2 FYNNEI. Here the CDR3 reads CASPGMAGQGDYGYTF. The CDR3 DNA sequence: TGTGCCAGCCCCGGCATGGCGGGACAGGGGGACTATGGCTACACCTTC.